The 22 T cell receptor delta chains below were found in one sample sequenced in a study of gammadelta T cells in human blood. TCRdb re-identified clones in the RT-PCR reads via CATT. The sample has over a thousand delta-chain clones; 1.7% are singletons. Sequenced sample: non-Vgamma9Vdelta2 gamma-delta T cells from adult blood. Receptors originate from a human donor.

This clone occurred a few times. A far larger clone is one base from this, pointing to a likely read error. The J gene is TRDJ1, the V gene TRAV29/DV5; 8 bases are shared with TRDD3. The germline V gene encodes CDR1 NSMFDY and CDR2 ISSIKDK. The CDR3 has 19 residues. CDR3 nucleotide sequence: TGTGCAGCAAGCGCGGTCCCCAACTGGGGGTTCCGGTACACCGATATACTCATCTTT. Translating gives CAASAVPNWGFRYTDILIF.

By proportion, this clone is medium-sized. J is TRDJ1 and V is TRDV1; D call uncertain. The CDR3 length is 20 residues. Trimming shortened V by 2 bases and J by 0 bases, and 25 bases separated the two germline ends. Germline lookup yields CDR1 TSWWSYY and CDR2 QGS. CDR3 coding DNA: TGTGCTCTTGGGGAAAGGGTACTACGGCTGACGGGGCCATACACCGATAAACTCATCTTT. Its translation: CALGERVLRLTGPYTDKLIF.

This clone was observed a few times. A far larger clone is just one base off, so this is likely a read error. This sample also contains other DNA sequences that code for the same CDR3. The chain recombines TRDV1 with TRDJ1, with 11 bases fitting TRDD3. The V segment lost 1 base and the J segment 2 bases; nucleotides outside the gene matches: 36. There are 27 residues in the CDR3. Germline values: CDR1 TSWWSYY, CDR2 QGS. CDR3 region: CALGEPVGGFLRFTGGYAGCSTDKLIF. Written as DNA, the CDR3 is TGTGCTCTTGGGGAACCGGTCGGGGGCTTCCTACGGTTCACTGGGGGATATGCTGGGTGTAGTACCGATAAACTCATCTTT.

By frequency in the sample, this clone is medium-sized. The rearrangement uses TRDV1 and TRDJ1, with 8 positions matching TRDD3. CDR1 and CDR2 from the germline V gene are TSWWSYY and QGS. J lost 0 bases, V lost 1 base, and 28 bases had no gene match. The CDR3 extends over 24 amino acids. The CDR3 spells CALGEHRIIRRLGAPVFYTDKLIF. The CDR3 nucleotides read TGTGCTCTTGGGGAACATCGGATCATAAGACGACTGGGGGCCCCGGTTTTTTACACCGATAAACTCATCTTT.

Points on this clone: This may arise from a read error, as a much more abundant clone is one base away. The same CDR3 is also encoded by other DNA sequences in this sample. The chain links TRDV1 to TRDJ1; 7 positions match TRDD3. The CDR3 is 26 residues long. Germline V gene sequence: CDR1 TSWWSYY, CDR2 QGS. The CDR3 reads CALGEGGLATGWGYMESRAYTDKLIF. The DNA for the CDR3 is TGTGCTCTTGGGGAAGGGGGACTTGCTACGGGCTGGGGATATATGGAGAGTAGGGCGTACACCGATAAGCTCATCTTT.

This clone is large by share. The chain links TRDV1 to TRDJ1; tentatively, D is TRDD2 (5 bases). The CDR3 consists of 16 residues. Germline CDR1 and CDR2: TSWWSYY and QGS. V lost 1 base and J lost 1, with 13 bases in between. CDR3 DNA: TGTGCTCTTGGGGAACCAACTGCCTACATCACCGATAAACTCATCTTT. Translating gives CALGEPTAYITDKLIF.

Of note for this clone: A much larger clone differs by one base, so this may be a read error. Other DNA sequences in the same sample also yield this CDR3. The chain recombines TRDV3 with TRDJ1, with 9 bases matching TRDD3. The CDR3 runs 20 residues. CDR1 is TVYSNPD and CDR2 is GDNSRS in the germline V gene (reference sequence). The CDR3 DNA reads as TGTGCTCTTATCCCATCTTGTCTGGGGGATCCTGGGGCCTACACCGATAAACTCATCTTT. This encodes CALIPSCLGDPGAYTDKLIF. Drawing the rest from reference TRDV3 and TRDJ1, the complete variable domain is CDKVTQSSPDQTVASGSEVVLLCTYDTVYSNPDLFWYRIRPDYSFQFVFYGDNSRSEGADFTQGRFSVKHILTQKAFHLVISPVRTEDSATYYCALIPSCLGDPGAYTDKLIFGKGTRVTVEP.

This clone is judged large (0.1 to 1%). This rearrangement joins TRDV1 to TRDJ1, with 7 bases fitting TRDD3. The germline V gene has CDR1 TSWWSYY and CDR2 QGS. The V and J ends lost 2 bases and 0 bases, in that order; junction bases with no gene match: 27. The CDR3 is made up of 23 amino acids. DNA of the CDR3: TGTGCTCTTGGGGAAGGATCGCACAGTGCCCCAGAGTACTGGGGTATTAACACCGATAAACTCATCTTT. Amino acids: CALGEGSHSAPEYWGINTDKLIF.

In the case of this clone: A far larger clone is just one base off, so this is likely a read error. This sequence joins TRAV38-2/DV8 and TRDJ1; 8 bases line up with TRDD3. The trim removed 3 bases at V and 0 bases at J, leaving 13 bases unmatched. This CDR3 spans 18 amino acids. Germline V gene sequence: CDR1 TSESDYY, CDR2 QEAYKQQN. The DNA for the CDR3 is TGTGCTTATAGGACCCCTGGGACTGGGGGCAAATACACCGATAAACTCATCTTT. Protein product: CAYRTPGTGGKYTDKLIF.

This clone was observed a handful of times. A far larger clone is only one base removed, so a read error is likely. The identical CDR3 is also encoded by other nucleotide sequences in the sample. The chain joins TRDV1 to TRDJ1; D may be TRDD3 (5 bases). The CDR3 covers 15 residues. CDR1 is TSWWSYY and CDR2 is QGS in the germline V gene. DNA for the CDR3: TGTGCCCTTGGGGAACCCCCCCCATTCACCGATAAACTCATCTTT. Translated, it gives CALGEPPPFTDKLIF.

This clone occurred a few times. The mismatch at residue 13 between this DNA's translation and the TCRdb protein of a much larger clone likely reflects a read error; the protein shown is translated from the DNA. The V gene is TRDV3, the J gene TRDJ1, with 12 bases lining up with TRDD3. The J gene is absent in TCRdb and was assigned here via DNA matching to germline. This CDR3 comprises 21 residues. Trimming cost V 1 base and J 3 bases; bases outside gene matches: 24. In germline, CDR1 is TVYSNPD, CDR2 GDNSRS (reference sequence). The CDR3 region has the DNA TGTGCCTTTACGGGAAATATTGTACTGGGGGATACATACCCCTACGCCGATAAACTCATCTTT. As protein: CAFTGNIVLGDTYPYADKLIF.

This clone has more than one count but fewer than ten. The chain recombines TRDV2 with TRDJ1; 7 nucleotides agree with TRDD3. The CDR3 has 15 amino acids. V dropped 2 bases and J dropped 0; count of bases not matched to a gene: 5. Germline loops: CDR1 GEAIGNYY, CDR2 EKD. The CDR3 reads CACDNRGIHTDKLIF. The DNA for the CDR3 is TGTGCCTGTGACAATAGGGGGATCCACACCGATAAACTCATCTTT.

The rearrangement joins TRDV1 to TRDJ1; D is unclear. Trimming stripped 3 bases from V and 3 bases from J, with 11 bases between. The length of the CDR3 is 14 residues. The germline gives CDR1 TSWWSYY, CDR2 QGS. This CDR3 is CALGDMRYADKLIF. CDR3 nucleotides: TGTGCTCTTGGGGATATGAGGTACGCCGATAAACTCATCTTT.

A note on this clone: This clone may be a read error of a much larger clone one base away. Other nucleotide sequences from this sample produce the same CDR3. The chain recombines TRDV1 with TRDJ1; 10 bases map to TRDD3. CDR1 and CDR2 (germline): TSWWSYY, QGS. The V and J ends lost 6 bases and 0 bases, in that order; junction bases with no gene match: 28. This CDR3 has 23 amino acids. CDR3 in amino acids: CALGENSFRTLGDCEVDTDKLIF. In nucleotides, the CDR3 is TGTGCTCTTGGTGAAAACTCTTTTCGTACACTGGGGGATTGTGAGGTGGACACCGATAAACTCATCTTT.

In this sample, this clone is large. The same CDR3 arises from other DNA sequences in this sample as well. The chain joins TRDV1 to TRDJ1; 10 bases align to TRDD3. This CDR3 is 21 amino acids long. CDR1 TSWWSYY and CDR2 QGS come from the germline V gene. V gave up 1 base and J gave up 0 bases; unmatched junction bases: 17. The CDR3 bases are TGTGCTCTTGGGGAACCGGTGGGGGATACCCCTCAAGACTCGTACACCGATAAACTCATCTTT. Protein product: CALGEPVGDTPQDSYTDKLIF.

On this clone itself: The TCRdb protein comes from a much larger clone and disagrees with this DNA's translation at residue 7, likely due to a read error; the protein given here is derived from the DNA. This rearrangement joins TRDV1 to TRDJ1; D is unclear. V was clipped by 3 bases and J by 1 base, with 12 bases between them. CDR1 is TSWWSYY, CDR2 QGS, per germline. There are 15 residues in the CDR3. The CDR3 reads CALGEVRDRTDKLIF. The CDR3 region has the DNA TGTGCTCTTGGGGAGGTGAGGGACCGCACCGATAAACTCATCTTT.

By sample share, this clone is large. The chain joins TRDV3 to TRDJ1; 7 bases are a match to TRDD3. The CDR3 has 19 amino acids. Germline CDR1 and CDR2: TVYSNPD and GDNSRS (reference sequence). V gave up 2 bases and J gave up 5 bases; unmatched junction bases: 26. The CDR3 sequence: CAFWSYLPPGGPGGDKLIF. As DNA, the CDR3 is TGTGCCTTTTGGAGTTACCTACCGCCTGGGGGGCCCGGGGGAGATAAACTCATCTTT.

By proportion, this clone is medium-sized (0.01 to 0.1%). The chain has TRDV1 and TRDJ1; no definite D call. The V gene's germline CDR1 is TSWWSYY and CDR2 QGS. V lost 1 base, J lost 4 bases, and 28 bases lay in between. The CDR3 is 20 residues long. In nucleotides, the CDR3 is TGTGCTCTTGGGGAACCCCGGCACCAGTACCATCTACAACCCTACGATAAACTCATCTTT. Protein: CALGEPRHQYHLQPYDKLIF.

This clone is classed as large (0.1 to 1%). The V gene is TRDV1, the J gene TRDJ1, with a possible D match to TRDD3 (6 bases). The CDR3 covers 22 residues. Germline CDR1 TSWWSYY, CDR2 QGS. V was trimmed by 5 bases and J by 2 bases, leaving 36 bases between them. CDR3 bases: TGTGCTCTTGGGCACCCCGAGGACTACAGCCTTCTCACCAGGGGGGAGACCGATAAACTCATCTTT. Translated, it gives CALGHPEDYSLLTRGETDKLIF.

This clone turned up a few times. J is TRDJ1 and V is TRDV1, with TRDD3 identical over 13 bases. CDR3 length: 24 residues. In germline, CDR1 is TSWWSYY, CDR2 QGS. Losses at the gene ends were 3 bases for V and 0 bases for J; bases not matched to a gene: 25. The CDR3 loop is CALGEPPPTSTGGYASLYTDKLIF. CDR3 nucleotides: TGTGCTCTTGGGGAGCCTCCACCTACTTCTACTGGGGGATACGCGAGTTTGTACACCGATAAACTCATCTTT.

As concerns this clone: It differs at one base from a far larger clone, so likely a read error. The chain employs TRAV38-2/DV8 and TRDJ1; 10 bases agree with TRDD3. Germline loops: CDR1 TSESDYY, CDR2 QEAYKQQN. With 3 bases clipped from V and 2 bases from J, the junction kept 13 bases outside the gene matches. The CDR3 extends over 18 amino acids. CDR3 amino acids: CAYRTGDTGGFPTDKLIF. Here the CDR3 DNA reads TGTGCTTATAGGACCGGTGATACTGGGGGATTTCCAACCGATAAACTCATCTTT.

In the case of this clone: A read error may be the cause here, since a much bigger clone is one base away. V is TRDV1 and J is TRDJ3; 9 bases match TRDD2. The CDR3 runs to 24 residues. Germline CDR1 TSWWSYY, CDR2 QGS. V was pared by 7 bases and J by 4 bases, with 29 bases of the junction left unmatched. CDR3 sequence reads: CALEAGGLPTSLVLNLWDTRQMFF. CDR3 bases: TGTGCTCTTGAGGCCGGCGGCCTTCCTACTTCTTTAGTACTAAATTTGTGGGACACCCGACAGATGTTTTTC.